This section outlines one T cell receptor (beta chain) sequence together with its context. This entry is derived from a study of cytomegalovirus exposure and HLA in healthy donors. The PCR made use of 60 Vbeta and 13 Jbeta primers. The repertoire was sequenced with immunoSEQ multiplex PCR; TCRdb's copy has only in-frame clones and lacks some. The profile covers around 170,000 clones, with approximately 84% appearing a single time and over 2.5% taken by the ten largest. Germline V gene sequence: CDR1 MNHNY, CDR2 SVGAGI (reference sequence). The ends were cut back, 7 bases at V and 0 bases at J, with 13 bases in the middle. The CDR3 contains 15 residues.

The sequence came from a woman in her forties or fifties in good health and CMV-seropositive. Sequenced input: PBMCs. The V call is TRBV6-6, the J call TRBJ1-3; tentative D call: TRBD1 (5 bases). CDR3 DNA: TGTGCCAGCACCCGGGGGGGGAGCTCTGGAAACACCATATATTTT. Encoded protein: CASTRGGSSGNTIYF.